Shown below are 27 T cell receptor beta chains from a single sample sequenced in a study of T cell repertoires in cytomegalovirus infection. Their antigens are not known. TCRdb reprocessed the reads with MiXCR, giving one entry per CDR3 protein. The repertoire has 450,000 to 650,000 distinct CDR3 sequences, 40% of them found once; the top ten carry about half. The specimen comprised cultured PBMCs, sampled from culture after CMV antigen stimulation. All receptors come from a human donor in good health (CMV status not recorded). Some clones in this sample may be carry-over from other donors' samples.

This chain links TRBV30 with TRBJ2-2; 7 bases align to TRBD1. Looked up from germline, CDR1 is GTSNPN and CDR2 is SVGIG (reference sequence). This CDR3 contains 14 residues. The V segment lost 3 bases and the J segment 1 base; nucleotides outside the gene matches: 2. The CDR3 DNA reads TGTGCCTGGAGAGGGGACAGGAACACCGGGGAGCTGTTTTTT. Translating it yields CAWRGDRNTGELFF.

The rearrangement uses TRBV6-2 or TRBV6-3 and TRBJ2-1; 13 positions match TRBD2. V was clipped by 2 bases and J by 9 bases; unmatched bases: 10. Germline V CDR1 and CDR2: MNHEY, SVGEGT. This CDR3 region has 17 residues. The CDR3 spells CASSYRGLAGPLSEQFF. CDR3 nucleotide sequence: TGTGCCAGCAGTTACAGGGGACTAGCGGGACCGTTATCTGAGCAGTTCTTC.

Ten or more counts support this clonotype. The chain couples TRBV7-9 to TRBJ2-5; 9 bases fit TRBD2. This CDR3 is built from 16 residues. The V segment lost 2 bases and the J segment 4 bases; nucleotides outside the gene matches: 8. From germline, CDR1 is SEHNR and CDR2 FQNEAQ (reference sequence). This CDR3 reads CASSLRSGLAGETQYF. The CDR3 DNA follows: TGTGCCAGCAGCTTAAGGTCGGGACTAGCTGGAGAGACCCAGTACTTC.

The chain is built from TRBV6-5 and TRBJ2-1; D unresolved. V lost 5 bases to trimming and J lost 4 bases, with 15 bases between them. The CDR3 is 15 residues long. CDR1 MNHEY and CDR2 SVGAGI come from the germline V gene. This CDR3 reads CASSPWARNYNEQFF. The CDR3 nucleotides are TGTGCCAGCAGTCCCTGGGCCAGAAATTACAATGAGCAGTTCTTC.

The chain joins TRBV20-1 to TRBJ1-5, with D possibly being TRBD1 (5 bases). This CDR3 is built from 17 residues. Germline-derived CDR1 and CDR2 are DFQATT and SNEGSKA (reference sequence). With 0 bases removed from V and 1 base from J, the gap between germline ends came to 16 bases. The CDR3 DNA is TGCAGTGCTAGAGATCCTCAGGGATCACTAAGCAATCAGCCCCAGCATTTT. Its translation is CSARDPQGSLSNQPQHF.

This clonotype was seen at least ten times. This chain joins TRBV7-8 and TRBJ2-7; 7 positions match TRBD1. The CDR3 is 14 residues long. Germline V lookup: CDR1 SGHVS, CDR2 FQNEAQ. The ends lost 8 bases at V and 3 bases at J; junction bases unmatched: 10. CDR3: CASSVRAGGYEQYF. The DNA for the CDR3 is TGTGCCAGCTCGGTGAGGGCAGGGGGCTACGAGCAGTACTTC.

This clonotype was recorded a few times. CDR3 sequence (DNA): TGCGCCGGGGGGGCGGGGCGACTCTACAATGAGCAGTTCTTC. It yields the protein CAGGAGRLYNEQFF. The rearrangement links TRBV10-2 to TRBJ2-1, with D perhaps matching TRBD2 (7 bases). The CDR3 contains 14 residues. The germline CDR1 and CDR2 sequences are WSHSY and SAAADI. V shed 11 bases and J shed 3 bases, with 17 bases lying between them.

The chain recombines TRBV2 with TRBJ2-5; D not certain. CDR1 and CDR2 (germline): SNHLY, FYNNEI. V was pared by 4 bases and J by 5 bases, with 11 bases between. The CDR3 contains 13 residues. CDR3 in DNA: TGTGCCAGCAGTGTAACCAACTGGGAGACCCAGTACTTC. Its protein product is CASSVTNWETQYF. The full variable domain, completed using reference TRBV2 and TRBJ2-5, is EPEVTQTPSHQVTQMGQEVILRCVPISNHLYFYWYRQILGQKVEFLVSFYNNEISEKSEIFDDQFSVERPDGSNFTLKIRSTKLEDSAMYFCASSVTNWETQYFGPGTRLLVL.

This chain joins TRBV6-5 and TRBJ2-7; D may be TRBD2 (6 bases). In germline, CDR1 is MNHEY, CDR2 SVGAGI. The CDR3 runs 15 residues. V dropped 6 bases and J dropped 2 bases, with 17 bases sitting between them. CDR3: CASSSTGGNAYEQYF. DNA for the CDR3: TGTGCCAGCAGCTCCACCGGAGGGAACGCCTACGAGCAGTACTTC.

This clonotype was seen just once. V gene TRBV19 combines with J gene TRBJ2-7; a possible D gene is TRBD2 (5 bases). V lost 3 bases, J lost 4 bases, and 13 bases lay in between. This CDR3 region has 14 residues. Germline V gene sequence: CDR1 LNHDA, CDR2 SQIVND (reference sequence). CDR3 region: CASSMAGTRYEQYF. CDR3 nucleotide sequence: TGTGCCAGTAGTATGGCGGGCACTAGATACGAGCAGTACTTC.

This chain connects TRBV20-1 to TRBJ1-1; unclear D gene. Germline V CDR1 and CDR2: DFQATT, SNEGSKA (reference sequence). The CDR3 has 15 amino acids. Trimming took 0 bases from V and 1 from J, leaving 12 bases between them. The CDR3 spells CSARDRRRGNTEAFF. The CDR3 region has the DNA TGCAGTGCTAGAGATCGTAGGCGAGGGAACACTGAAGCTTTCTTT.

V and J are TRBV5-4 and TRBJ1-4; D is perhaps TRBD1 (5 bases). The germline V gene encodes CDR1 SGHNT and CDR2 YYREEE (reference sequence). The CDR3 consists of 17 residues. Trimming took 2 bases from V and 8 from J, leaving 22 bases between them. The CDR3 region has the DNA TGTGCCAGCAGCTTTATGAGGGCGGGGGAAAGGCGAGAAAAACTGTTTTTT. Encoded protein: CASSFMRAGERREKLFF. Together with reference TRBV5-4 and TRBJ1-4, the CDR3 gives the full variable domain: ETGVTQSPTHLIKTRGQQVTLRCSSQSGHNTVSWYQQALGQGPQFIFQYYREEENGRGNFPPRFSGLQFPNYSSELNVNALELDDSALYLCASSFMRAGERREKLFFGSGTQLSVL.

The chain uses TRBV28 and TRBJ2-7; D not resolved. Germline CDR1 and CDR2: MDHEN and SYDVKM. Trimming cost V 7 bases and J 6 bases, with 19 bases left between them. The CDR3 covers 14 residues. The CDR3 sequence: CASKDSPPVGEQYF. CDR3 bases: TGTGCCAGCAAAGATTCCCCCCCGGTGGGCGAGCAGTACTTC. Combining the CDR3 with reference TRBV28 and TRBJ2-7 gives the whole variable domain DVKVTQSSRYLVKRTGEKVFLECVQDMDHENMFWYRQDPGLGLRLIYFSYDVKMKEKGDIPEGYSVSREKKERFSLILESASTNQTSMYLCASKDSPPVGEQYFGPGTRLTVT.

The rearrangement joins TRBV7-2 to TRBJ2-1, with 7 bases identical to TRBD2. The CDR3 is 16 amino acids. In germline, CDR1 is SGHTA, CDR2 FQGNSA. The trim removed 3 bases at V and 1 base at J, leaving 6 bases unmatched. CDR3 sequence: CASSLTGGGSYNEQFF. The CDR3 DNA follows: TGTGCCAGCAGCTTGACTGGCGGGGGATCCTACAATGAGCAGTTCTTC.

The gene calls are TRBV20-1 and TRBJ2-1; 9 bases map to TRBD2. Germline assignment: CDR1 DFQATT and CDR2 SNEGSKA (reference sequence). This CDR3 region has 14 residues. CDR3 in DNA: TGCAGACCTCGCGGGGGGGGGGACTACAATGAGCAGTTCTTC. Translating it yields CRPRGGGDYNEQFF.

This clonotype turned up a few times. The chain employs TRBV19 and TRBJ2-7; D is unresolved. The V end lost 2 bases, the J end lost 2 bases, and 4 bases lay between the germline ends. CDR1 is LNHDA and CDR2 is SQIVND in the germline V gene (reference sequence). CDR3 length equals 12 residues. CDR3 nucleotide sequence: TGTGCCAGTAGTATAACCCCCTACGAGCAGTACTTC. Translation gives CASSITPYEQYF. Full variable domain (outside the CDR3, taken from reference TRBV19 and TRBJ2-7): DGGITQSPKYLFRKEGQNVTLSCEQNLNHDAMYWYRQDPGQGLRLIYYSQIVNDFQKGDIAEGYSVSREKKESFPLTVTSAQKNPTAFYLCASSITPYEQYFGPGTRLTVT.

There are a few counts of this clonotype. CDR3 amino acids: CASSSFGGGSGTQYF. CDR3 bases: TGTGCCAGCAGCTCCTTTGGCGGGGGGTCCGGGACCCAGTACTTC. The chain joins TRBV7-2 to TRBJ2-5, with 8 positions matching TRBD2. The CDR3 covers 15 residues. Germline lookup yields CDR1 SGHTA and CDR2 FQGNSA. J was trimmed by 7 bases and V by 4 bases; bases with no gene match: 11.

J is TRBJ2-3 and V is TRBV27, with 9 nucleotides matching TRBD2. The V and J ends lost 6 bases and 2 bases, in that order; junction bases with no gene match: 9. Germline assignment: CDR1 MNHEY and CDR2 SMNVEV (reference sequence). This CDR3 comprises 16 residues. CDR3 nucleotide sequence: TGTGCCAGCAGGCCGTTACTAGCGGGCATCACAGATACGCAGTATTTT. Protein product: CASRPLLAGITDTQYF.

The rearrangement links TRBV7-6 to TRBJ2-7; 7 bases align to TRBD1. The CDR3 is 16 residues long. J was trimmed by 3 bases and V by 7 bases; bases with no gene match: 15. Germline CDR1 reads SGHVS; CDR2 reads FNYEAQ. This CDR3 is CASTTGIKGQYYEQYF. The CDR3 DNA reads TGTGCCAGCACCACAGGAATAAAGGGACAGTACTACGAGCAGTACTTC.

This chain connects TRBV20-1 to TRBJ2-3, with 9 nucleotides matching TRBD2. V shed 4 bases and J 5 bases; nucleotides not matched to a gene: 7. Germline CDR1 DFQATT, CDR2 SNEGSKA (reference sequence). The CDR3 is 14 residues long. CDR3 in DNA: TGCAGTGCTAATATGCGGGGGGGCCGAGATACGCAGTATTTT. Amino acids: CSANMRGGRDTQYF.

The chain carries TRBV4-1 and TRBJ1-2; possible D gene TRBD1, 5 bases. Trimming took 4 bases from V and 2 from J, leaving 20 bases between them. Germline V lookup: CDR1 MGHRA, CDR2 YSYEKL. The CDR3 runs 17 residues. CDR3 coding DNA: TGCGCCAGCAGCCGAAACTCCCATGGAGGGGACAACTATGGCTACACCTTC. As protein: CASSRNSHGGDNYGYTF.

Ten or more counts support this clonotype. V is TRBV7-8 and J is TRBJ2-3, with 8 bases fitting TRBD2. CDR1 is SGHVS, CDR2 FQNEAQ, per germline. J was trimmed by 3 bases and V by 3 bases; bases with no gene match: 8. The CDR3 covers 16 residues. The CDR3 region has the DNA TGTGCCAGCAGCTTGACCGGGGGGGCTGGGACAGATACGCAGTATTTT. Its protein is CASSLTGGAGTDTQYF. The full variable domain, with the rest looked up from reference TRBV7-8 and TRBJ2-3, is GAGVSQSPRYKVAKRGQDVALRCDPISGHVSLFWYQQALGQGPEFLTYFQNEAQLDKSGLPSDRFFAERPEGSVSTLKIQRTQQEDSAVYLCASSLTGGAGTDTQYFGPGTRLTVL.

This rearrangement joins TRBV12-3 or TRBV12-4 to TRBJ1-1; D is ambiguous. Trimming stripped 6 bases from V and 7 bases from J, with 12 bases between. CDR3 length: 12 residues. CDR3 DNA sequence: TGTGCCAGCAGCCCCGATGTAGGTGAAGCTTTCTTT. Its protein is CASSPDVGEAFF.

The CDR3 region is CASSQAYNSPLHF. The DNA of the CDR3 is TGTGCCAGCAGTCAAGCCTATAATTCACCCCTCCACTTT. The chain has TRBV12-3 or TRBV12-4 and TRBJ1-6; D not certain. Trimming removed 5 bases from V and 2 bases from J, with 4 bases in between. The CDR3 extends over 13 amino acids.

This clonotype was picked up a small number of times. CDR3 sequence (DNA): TGTGCCAGCAGCTTTACAGCTAGCACAGATACGCAGTATTTT. This gives the protein CASSFTASTDTQYF. The V gene is TRBV7-4, the J gene TRBJ2-3, with no clear D. Germline CDR1 SGHVT, CDR2 SQSDAQ. The CDR3 is 14 amino acids. V was pared by 3 bases and J by 0 bases, with 7 bases between.

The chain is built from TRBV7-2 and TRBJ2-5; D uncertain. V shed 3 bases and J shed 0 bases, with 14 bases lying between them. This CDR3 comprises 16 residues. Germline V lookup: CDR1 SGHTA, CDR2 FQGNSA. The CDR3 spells CASSFQRSQYQETQYF. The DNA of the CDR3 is TGTGCCAGCAGCTTCCAGAGGTCGCAGTACCAAGAGACCCAGTACTTC. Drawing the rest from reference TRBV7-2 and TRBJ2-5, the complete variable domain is GAGVSQSPSNKVTEKGKDVELRCDPISGHTALYWYRQSLGQGLEFLIYFQGNSAPDKSGLPSDRFSAERTGGSVSTLTIQRTQQEDSAVYLCASSFQRSQYQETQYFGPGTRLLVL.

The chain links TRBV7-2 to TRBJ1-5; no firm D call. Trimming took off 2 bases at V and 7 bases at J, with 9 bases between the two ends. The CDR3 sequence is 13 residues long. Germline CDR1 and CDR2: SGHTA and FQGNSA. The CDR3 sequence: CASSLRDGQPQHF. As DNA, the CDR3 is TGTGCCAGCAGCTTAAGAGATGGGCAGCCCCAGCATTTT.